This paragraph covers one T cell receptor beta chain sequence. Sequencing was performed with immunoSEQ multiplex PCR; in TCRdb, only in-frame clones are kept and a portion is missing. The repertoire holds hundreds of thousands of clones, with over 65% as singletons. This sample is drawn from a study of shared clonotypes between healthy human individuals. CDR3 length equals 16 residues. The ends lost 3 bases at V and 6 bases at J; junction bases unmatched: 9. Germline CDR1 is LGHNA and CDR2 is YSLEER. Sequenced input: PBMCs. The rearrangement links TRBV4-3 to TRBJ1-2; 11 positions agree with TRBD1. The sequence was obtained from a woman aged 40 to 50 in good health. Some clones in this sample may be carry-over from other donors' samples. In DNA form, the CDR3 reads TGCGCCAGCAGCCATCTCCCGGACAGGGGGCAGAATGGCTACACCTTC. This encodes CASSHLPDRGQNGYTF.